This passage covers 30 T cell receptor beta chains from one sample sequenced in a study of T cell repertoires in cytomegalovirus infection. The antigens these receptors bind are not known. MiXCR, applied by TCRdb to the reads, yields one record per CDR3 protein. The sample includes 570,000 or so distinct CDR3 sequences, almost 40% seen only once; the top ten take about 48%. The starting material was cultured PBMCs, obtained from culture after CMV antigen stimulation. These receptors all come from a human donor in good health (CMV status not recorded). Some clones in this sample may be carry-over from other donors' samples.

The gene calls are TRBV12-3 or TRBV12-4 and TRBJ2-7, with TRBD1 as a possible D gene (5 bases). This CDR3 comprises 14 residues. V was shortened by 7 bases and J by 0 bases, with 13 bases between the two germline ends. Written as DNA, the CDR3 is TGTGCCAGCACTCAAGGGGCTAACTCCTACGAGCAGTACTTC. Protein sequence: CASTQGANSYEQYF.

This clonotype has just a few counts. The chain recombines TRBV12-3 or TRBV12-4 with TRBJ1-5, with D maybe TRBD1 (6 bases). Between the trimmed V and J ends, which lost 6 bases and 8 bases, there was a span of 23 bases. The CDR3 runs 16 residues. CDR3: CASSPGSGTGSKPQHF. The DNA for the CDR3 is TGTGCCAGCAGCCCAGGGTCGGGTACAGGGTCTAAGCCCCAGCATTTT.

To note about this clonotype: A clone one base away is much larger, so this may be a read error. The chain joins TRBV7-7 to TRBJ1-1; TRBD1 is a possible D gene (5 bases). The germline V gene encodes CDR1 SSHAT and CDR2 FNYEAQ (reference sequence). This CDR3 is built from 14 residues. Trimming left V 5 bases short and J 1 base short, with 11 bases between. The CDR3 region has the DNA TGTGCCAGCAGCCCCCTGGGGGAGAACACTGAAGCTTTCTTT. Translation gives CASSPLGENTEAFF.

The chain combines TRBV5-6 with TRBJ1-2; possibly TRBD1 for D (6 bases). CDR1 and CDR2 (germline): SGHDT, YYEEEE. Trimming stripped 5 bases from V and 6 bases from J, with 17 bases between. The CDR3 totals 14 residues. Written as DNA, the CDR3 is TGTGCCAGCAGGCAACAGGGCTACCTAGATGGCTACACCTTC. Translated, it gives CASRQQGYLDGYTF.

CDR3 residues: CASSSGQATYEQYF. CDR3 sequence (DNA): TGTGCCAGCAGTTCGGGACAGGCGACCTACGAGCAGTACTTC. The V and J genes are TRBV7-8 and TRBJ2-7; 8 bases fit TRBD1. V trimming: 6 bases; J trimming: 2 bases; junction bases outside the gene matches: 6. This CDR3 is built from 14 residues. The germline V gene encodes CDR1 SGHVS and CDR2 FQNEAQ.

Only a few counts were recorded for this clonotype. V gene TRBV6-2 or TRBV6-3 combines with J gene TRBJ2-7; D perhaps matches TRBD1 (7 bases). CDR1 is MNHEY and CDR2 is SVGEGT in the germline V gene. V shed 5 bases and J shed 2 bases, with 16 bases lying between them. The CDR3 contains 15 residues. CDR3 DNA: TGTGCCAGCAGTAAGAGACAGGGAGGCACCTACGAGCAGTACTTC. This gives the protein CASSKRQGGTYEQYF.

This rearrangement joins TRBV20-1 to TRBJ2-3; TRBD2 agrees at 7 bases. CDR1 is DFQATT, CDR2 SNEGSKA, per germline (reference sequence). CDR3 length equals 16 residues. V was pared by 6 bases and J by 0 bases, with 12 bases of the junction left unmatched. The CDR3 loop reads CSAQSGTTRSTDTQYF. In DNA, the CDR3 is TGCAGTGCGCAAAGCGGGACTACCAGGAGCACAGATACGCAGTATTTT.

The rearrangement uses TRBV11-2 and TRBJ2-7; possibly TRBD2 for D (6 bases). CDR3 length equals 15 residues. Germline V gene lookup returns CDR1 SGHAT and CDR2 FQNNGV. Deletions cut 5 bases from V and 5 bases from J, with 19 bases between. The CDR3 loop reads CASSTDGGLVDEQYF. In DNA form, the CDR3 reads TGTGCCAGCAGCACAGACGGGGGTCTCGTCGACGAGCAGTACTTC.

The gene calls are TRBV9 and TRBJ2-1; D is undetermined. The CDR3 contains 13 residues. Per germline, CDR1 SGDLS and CDR2 YYNGEE. Trimming stripped 0 bases from V and 7 bases from J, with 8 bases between. The CDR3 DNA reads TGTGCCAGCAGCGTAGCAGGTATGAATGAGCAGTTCTTC. This encodes CASSVAGMNEQFF. Together with reference TRBV9 and TRBJ2-1, the CDR3 gives the full variable domain: DSGVTQTPKHLITATGQRVTLRCSPRSGDLSVYWYQQSLDQGLQFLIQYYNGEERAKGNILERFSAQQFPDLHSELNLSSLELGDSALYFCASSVAGMNEQFFGPGTRLTVL.

This chain links TRBV7-8 with TRBJ1-5; D not certain. There are 12 residues in the CDR3. Germline assignment: CDR1 SGHVS and CDR2 FQNEAQ. Trimming shortened V by 5 bases and J by 6 bases, and 8 bases separated the two germline ends. The CDR3 loop is CASSKGGQPQHF. In DNA, the CDR3 is TGTGCCAGCAGCAAGGGAGGTCAGCCCCAGCATTTT.

This clonotype has only a few counts. This chain connects TRBV7-2 to TRBJ1-1; no clear D. The CDR3 has 14 residues. The V gene's germline CDR1 is SGHTA and CDR2 FQGNSA. V shed 0 bases and J shed 2 bases, with 7 bases lying between them. The CDR3 nucleotides read TGTGCCAGCAGCTTAGCTAGCCGAAACACTGAAGCTTTCTTT. As protein: CASSLASRNTEAFF.

This clonotype was seen more than once but under ten times. This chain links TRBV5-6 with TRBJ2-5; either TRBD1 or TRBD2 may fit D (5 bases each). Germline lookup yields CDR1 SGHDT and CDR2 YYEEEE. The V end lost 2 bases, the J end lost 5 bases, and 13 bases lay between the germline ends. The CDR3 sequence is 14 residues long. CDR3 in DNA: TGTGCCAGCAGCTTAAAGGGGACGGGGGAGACCCAGTACTTC. Its protein is CASSLKGTGETQYF.

The genes are TRBV20-1 and TRBJ1-5; D possibly corresponds to TRBD1 (6 bases). Looked up from germline, CDR1 is DFQATT and CDR2 is SNEGSKA (reference sequence). The CDR3 runs 15 residues. V lost 5 bases and J 0 bases, leaving 14 bases between the germline ends. CDR3 loop: CSARPAGDSNQPQHF. CDR3 nucleotide sequence: TGCAGTGCTCGGCCAGCAGGGGATAGCAATCAGCCCCAGCATTTT.

The rearrangement joins TRBV5-5 to TRBJ1-1; perhaps TRBD1 as D (5 bases). Germline CDR1 is SGHKS and CDR2 is YYEKEE (reference sequence). Deletions cut 6 bases from V and 11 bases from J, with 17 bases between. The CDR3 extends over 12 amino acids. The CDR3 nucleotides read TGTGCCAGCAACCAGCGGCAGGGTGGGGCTTTCTTT. Encoded protein: CASNQRQGGAFF.

The rearrangement uses TRBV7-9 and TRBJ2-1; tentative D call: TRBD1 (6 bases). Germline lookup yields CDR1 SEHNR and CDR2 FQNEAQ (reference sequence). The CDR3 consists of 13 residues. Trimming shortened V by 8 bases and J by 7 bases, and 15 bases separated the two germline ends. In DNA, the CDR3 is TGTGCCAGCGAGTTGGGGGCTGGGAATGAGCAGTTCTTC. Translation: CASELGAGNEQFF.

The rearrangement joins TRBV27 to TRBJ2-3; 7 nucleotides match TRBD1. The germline V gene encodes CDR1 MNHEY and CDR2 SMNVEV (reference sequence). The junction had 6 bases not matched to a gene; V was cut back by 9 bases and J by 0 bases. The CDR3 sequence is 14 residues long. CDR3 nucleotides: TGTGCCAGGGGGACAGCCCCTAGCACAGATACGCAGTATTTT. Residues: CARGTAPSTDTQYF.

This clonotype appeared a few times. The chain couples TRBV5-1 to TRBJ2-5, with a tentative D call TRBD2 (7 bases). V was trimmed by 4 bases and J by 1 base, leaving 11 bases between them. Germline V gene data show CDR1 as SGHRS and CDR2 as YFSETQ. The CDR3 totals 14 residues. The CDR3 DNA is TGCGCCAGCAGCACCCGGGGGGCCCAAGAGACCCAGTACTTC. Its translation is CASSTRGAQETQYF.

In this sample, this clonotype turned up a few times. CDR3 residues: CASSERGTEVLPHTDTQYF. The DNA for the CDR3 is TGTGCCAGCAGTGAACGAGGGACAGAAGTTTTACCCCACACAGATACGCAGTATTTT. V is TRBV2 and J is TRBJ2-3, with 7 bases identical to TRBD1. The germline V gene encodes CDR1 SNHLY and CDR2 FYNNEI. The CDR3 is 19 amino acids. Trimming cost V 2 bases and J 2 bases; bases outside gene matches: 16.

This chain joins TRBV5-5 and TRBJ1-2; 7 nucleotides align to TRBD1. Germline CDR1 reads SGHKS; CDR2 reads YYEKEE (reference sequence). Trimming at V came to 4 bases and at J to 7 bases, leaving 10 bases not matched to a gene. The CDR3 is 14 amino acids. This chain's CDR3 is CASSRQGSGGGYTF. CDR3 coding DNA: TGTGCCAGCAGCCGACAGGGTAGTGGTGGTGGCTACACCTTC.

The sample holds many counts of this clonotype. CDR3 nucleotide sequence: TGTGCCAGCAGTTCGAGGTACAATCAGCCCCAGCATTTT. Residues: CASSSRYNQPQHF. This chain links TRBV12-3 or TRBV12-4 with TRBJ1-5; D is unclear. Trimming removed 4 bases at V and 3 bases at J, with 7 bases between. This CDR3 has 13 amino acids.

This chain joins TRBV29-1 and TRBJ2-5; TRBD2 matches at 10 bases. The J segment lost 2 bases and the V segment lost 4 bases, leaving 7 bases of the junction unmatched. Germline CDR1 and CDR2: SQVTM and ANQGSEA. The CDR3 is 15 residues long. The CDR3 coding sequence is TGCAGCGTTGGATCTAGCGGGGGCATACAAGAGACCCAGTACTTC. Translating gives CSVGSSGGIQETQYF.

For the CDR3, the DNA is TGTGCCAGCACCGACTATAATTCACCCCTCCACTTT. This translates into CASTDYNSPLHF. The V gene is TRBV25-1, the J gene TRBJ1-6; D not resolved. The germline gives CDR1 MGHDK, CDR2 SYGVNS. CDR3 length: 12 residues. The ends were cut back, 7 bases at V and 3 bases at J, with 4 bases in the middle.

This clonotype was found a few times. The genes are TRBV7-6 and TRBJ2-7, with TRBD2 matching 9 bases. The CDR3 extends over 15 amino acids. The trim removed 5 bases at V and 4 bases at J, leaving 9 bases unmatched. The germline V gene encodes CDR1 SGHVS and CDR2 FNYEAQ. CDR3 residues: CASSPHVSGRYEQYF. In nucleotides, the CDR3 is TGTGCCAGCAGCCCCCATGTCAGCGGGAGGTACGAGCAGTACTTC.

This clonotype was seen more than once but under ten times. This chain joins TRBV28 and TRBJ2-7; D not certain. CDR3 size: 15 residues. Germline V CDR1 and CDR2: MDHEN, SYDVKM. V lost 3 bases and J 2 bases, leaving 14 bases between the germline ends. The CDR3: CASSFRWVATYEQYF. CDR3 in DNA: TGTGCCAGCAGTTTTCGGTGGGTTGCCACCTACGAGCAGTACTTC.

V and J are TRBV19 and TRBJ2-5, with 11 nucleotides matching TRBD2. Germline lookup yields CDR1 LNHDA and CDR2 SQIVND (reference sequence). This CDR3 comprises 13 residues. J gave up 5 bases and V 6 bases, and 2 bases lay outside the gene matches. In nucleotides, the CDR3 is TGTGCCAGTAGCGGGACTAGCGGTGAGACCCAGTACTTC. It yields the protein CASSGTSGETQYF.

The chain has TRBV7-8 and TRBJ2-2; D unresolved. Trimming left V 1 base short and J 2 bases short, with 29 bases between. The CDR3 consists of 22 residues. Per germline, CDR1 SGHVS and CDR2 FQNEAQ. This CDR3 is CASSLVAVPPLAYLGNTGELFF. CDR3 DNA sequence: TGTGCCAGCAGCTTAGTTGCTGTCCCCCCCCTGGCCTATTTGGGCAACACCGGGGAGCTGTTTTTT.

The chain links TRBV28 to TRBJ1-2; the D is unclear. V was clipped by 3 bases and J by 6 bases, with 20 bases between them. The CDR3 totals 16 residues. From germline, CDR1 is MDHEN and CDR2 SYDVKM. The CDR3 protein is CASSLPQLRAGNGYTF. The CDR3 region has the DNA TGTGCCAGCAGTTTGCCCCAACTCCGGGCGGGGAATGGCTACACCTTC.

The chain recombines TRBV7-9 with TRBJ2-1, with 8 bases identical to TRBD2. CDR3 size: 18 residues. Germline CDR1 and CDR2: SEHNR and FQNEAQ (reference sequence). V lost 1 base, J lost 0 bases, and 8 bases stayed unmatched. The CDR3 is CASSLGSGISSSYNEQFF. CDR3 sequence (DNA): TGTGCCAGCAGCTTAGGTAGCGGGATCTCGAGCTCCTACAATGAGCAGTTCTTC.

This clonotype was counted only a few times. The V and J genes are TRBV7-2 and TRBJ2-5; D call uncertain. Germline V gives CDR1 SGHTA, CDR2 FQGNSA. V dropped 2 bases and J dropped 7 bases, with 17 bases sitting between them. The CDR3 length is 15 residues. CDR3 DNA sequence: TGTGCCAGCAGCTTATACTCTGGATGGCTGGGGACCCAGTACTTC. Protein: CASSLYSGWLGTQYF.

This clonotype was observed a handful of times. The chain uses TRBV7-2 and TRBJ2-5, with D possibly matching TRBD2 (6 bases). Germline assignment: CDR1 SGHTA and CDR2 FQGNSA. Trimming pared 2 bases from V and 7 bases from J, leaving 11 bases between. The CDR3 runs to 13 residues. The CDR3 reads CASSLFSRGTQYF. CDR3 DNA: TGTGCCAGCAGCTTATTCTCGCGGGGGACCCAGTACTTC.